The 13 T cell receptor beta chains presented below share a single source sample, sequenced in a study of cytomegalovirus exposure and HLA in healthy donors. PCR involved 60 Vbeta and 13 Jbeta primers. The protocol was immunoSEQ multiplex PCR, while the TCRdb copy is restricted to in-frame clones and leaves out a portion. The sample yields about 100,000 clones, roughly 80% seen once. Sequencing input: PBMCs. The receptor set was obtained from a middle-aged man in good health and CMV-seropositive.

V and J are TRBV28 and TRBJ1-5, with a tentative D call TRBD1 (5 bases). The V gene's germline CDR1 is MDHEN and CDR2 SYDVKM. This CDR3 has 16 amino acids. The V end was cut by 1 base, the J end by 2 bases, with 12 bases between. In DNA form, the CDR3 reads TGTGCCAGCAGTTTATCAGGGTCATTTGGCAATCAGCCCCAGCATTTT. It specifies CASSLSGSFGNQPQHF.

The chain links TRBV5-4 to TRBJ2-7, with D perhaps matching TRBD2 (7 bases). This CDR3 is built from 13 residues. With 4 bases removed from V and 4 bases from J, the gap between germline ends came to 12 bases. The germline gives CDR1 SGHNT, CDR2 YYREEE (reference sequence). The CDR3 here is CASSKGGAYEQYF. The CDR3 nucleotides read TGTGCCAGCAGCAAAGGGGGGGCTTACGAGCAGTACTTC.

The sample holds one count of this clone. CDR3 region: CASSLEASVEQFF. The DNA for the CDR3 is TGCGCCAGCAGCTTGGAGGCTAGCGTTGAGCAGTTCTTC. The rearrangement joins TRBV5-1 to TRBJ2-1; weak D call: TRBD2 (6 bases). V dropped 0 bases and J dropped 9 bases, with 10 bases sitting between them. The CDR3 has 13 residues. In germline, CDR1 is SGHRS, CDR2 YFSETQ.

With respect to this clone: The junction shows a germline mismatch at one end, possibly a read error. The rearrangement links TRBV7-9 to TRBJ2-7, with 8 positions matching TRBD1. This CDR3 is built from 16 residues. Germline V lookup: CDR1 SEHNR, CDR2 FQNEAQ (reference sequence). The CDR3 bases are TGTTCCAGCAGCCCAACACACCGCCAGGGGGCTGGGGAGCAGTACTTC. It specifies CSSSPTHRQGAGEQYF. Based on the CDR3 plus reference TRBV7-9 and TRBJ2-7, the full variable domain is DTGVSQNPRHKITKRGQNVTFRCDPISEHNRLYWYRQTLGQGPEFLTYFQNEAQLEKSRLLSDRFSAERPKGSFSTLEIQRTEQGDSAMYLCSSSPTHRQGAGEQYFGPGTRLTVT.

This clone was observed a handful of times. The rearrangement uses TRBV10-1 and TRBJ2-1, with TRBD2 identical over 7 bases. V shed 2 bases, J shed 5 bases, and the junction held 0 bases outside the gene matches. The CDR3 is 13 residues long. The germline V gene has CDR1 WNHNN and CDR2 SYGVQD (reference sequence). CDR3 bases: TGCGCCAGCAGTGAGGGGACTAACAATGAGCAGTTCTTC. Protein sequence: CASSEGTNNEQFF.

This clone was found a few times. CDR3 loop: CASSVGPTDSHVQFF. CDR3 sequence (DNA): TGTGCCAGCAGCGTAGGGCCCACGGACTCCCACGTGCAGTTCTTC. The chain has TRBV9 and TRBJ2-1, with D perhaps TRBD2 (5 bases). This CDR3 region has 15 residues. The germline gives CDR1 SGDLS, CDR2 YYNGEE. V was cut by 0 bases and J by 12 bases, with 19 bases left in between.

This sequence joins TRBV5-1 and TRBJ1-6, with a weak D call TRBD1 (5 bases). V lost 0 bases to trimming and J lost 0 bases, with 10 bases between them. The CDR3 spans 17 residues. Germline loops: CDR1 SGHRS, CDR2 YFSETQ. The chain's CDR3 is CASSLAGGSSYNSPLHF. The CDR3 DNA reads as TGCGCCAGCAGCTTGGCCGGGGGGAGCTCCTATAATTCACCCCTCCACTTT. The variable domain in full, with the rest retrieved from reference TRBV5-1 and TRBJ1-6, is KAGVTQTPRYLIKTRGQQVTLSCSPISGHRSVSWYQQTPGQGLQFLFEYFSETQRNKGNFPGRFSGRQFSNSRSEMNVSTLELGDSALYLCASSLAGGSSYNSPLHFGNGTRLTVT.

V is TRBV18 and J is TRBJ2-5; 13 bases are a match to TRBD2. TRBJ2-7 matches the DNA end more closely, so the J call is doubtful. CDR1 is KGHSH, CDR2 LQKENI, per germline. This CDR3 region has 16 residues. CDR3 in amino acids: CASSPRGLAGTYEQYF. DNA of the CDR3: TGTGCCAGCTCACCGCGGGGACTAGCGGGGACCTACGAGCAGTACTTC.

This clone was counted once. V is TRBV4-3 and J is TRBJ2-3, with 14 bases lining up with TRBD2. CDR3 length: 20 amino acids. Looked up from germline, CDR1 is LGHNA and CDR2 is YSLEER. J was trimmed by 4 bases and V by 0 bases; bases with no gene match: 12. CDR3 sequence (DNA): TGCGCCAGCAGCCAAGACTCTTGGGCCGGGACTAGCGGGAGCCCAGATACGCAGTATTTT. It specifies CASSQDSWAGTSGSPDTQYF.

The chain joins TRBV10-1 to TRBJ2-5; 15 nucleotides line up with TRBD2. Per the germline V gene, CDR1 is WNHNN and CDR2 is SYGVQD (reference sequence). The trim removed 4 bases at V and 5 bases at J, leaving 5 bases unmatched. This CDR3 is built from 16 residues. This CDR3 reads CASSGTSGRAVETQYF. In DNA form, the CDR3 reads TGCGCCAGCAGTGGGACTAGCGGGAGGGCCGTGGAGACCCAGTACTTC.

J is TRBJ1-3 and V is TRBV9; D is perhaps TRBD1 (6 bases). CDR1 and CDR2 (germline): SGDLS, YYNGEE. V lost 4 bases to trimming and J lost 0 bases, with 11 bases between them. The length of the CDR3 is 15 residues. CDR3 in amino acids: CASSPGQFSGNTIYF. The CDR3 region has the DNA TGTGCCAGCAGCCCTGGACAGTTCTCTGGAAACACCATATATTTT.

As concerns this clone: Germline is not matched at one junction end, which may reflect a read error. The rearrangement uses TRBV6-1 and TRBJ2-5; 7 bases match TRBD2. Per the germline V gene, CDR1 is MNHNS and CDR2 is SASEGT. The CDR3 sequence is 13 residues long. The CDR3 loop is CATGTNPQEAQYF. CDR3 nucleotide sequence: TGTGCCACCGGGACTAACCCTCAAGAGGCCCAGTACTTC.

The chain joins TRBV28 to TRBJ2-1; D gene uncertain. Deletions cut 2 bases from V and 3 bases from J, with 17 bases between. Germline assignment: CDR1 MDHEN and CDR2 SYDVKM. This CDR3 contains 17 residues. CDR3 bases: TGTGCCAGCAGTTTAATCCGGGTTTTAGGTATCTACAATGAGCAGTTCTTC. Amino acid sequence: CASSLIRVLGIYNEQFF.